This entry lists 29 T cell receptor beta chains sequenced from one sample in a study of T cell repertoires in cytomegalovirus infection. TCRdb called the reads again in MiXCR, with one record for every CDR3 protein. The sample has more than 85,000 distinct CDR3 sequences; about 22% are singletons. Sequencing was performed on CD8+ T cells from PBMCs. These receptors were taken from a human donor in good health (CMV status not recorded). Some clones in this sample may be carry-over from other donors' samples.

This clonotype was picked up a small number of times. CDR3 in amino acids: CAISGTGGTYNEQFF. Here the CDR3 DNA reads TGTGCCATCAGCGGGACAGGGGGAACCTACAATGAGCAGTTCTTC. The chain joins TRBV10-3 to TRBJ2-1; 11 bases fit TRBD1. CDR3 length: 15 amino acids. Germline-derived CDR1 and CDR2 are ENHRY and SYGVKD. Germline trimming cut 6 bases from V and 2 bases from J; bases unmatched to any gene: 3.

The V call is TRBV28, the J call TRBJ1-3, with unresolved D. Germline V gives CDR1 MDHEN, CDR2 SYDVKM. Trimming cost V 6 bases and J 4 bases, with 7 bases left between them. The CDR3 covers 12 residues. In DNA form, the CDR3 reads TGTGCCAGCAGCCGAGACGGAAACACCATATATTTT. It is translated as CASSRDGNTIYF.

The genes are TRBV9 and TRBJ2-1; 10 nucleotides match TRBD1. The germline gives CDR1 SGDLS, CDR2 YYNGEE. V trimming: 0 bases; J trimming: 7 bases; junction bases outside the gene matches: 1. The CDR3 is 14 amino acids. The CDR3 here is CASSVGDRGNEQFF. The CDR3, as DNA: TGTGCCAGCAGCGTAGGGGACAGGGGAAATGAGCAGTTCTTC.

This clonotype has just one count. The CDR3 reads CASSPYSQGAGEQYF. The CDR3 bases are TGTGCCAGCAGCCCGTACTCACAGGGGGCCGGCGAGCAGTACTTC. This chain links TRBV9 with TRBJ2-7, with 9 bases matching TRBD1. Germline trimming cut 4 bases from V and 6 bases from J; bases unmatched to any gene: 11. CDR3 length equals 15 residues. Germline V gene lookup returns CDR1 SGDLS and CDR2 YYNGEE.

This clonotype was seen once. The V gene is TRBV14, the J gene TRBJ1-1; unclear D gene. Between the trimmed V and J ends, which lost 1 base and 5 bases, there was a span of 8 bases. The CDR3 spans 13 residues. Germline CDR1 and CDR2: SGHDN and FVKESK. This chain's CDR3 is CASSQGGKTEAFF. The CDR3 DNA is TGTGCCAGCAGCCAAGGCGGAAAAACTGAAGCTTTCTTT.

The gene calls are TRBV28 and TRBJ2-3; D might be TRBD2 (5 bases). Germline CDR1 is MDHEN and CDR2 is SYDVKM. V lost 7 bases to trimming and J lost 1 base, with 9 bases between them. The CDR3 totals 13 residues. CDR3 DNA sequence: TGTGCCAGCAAGGGAGACGGCACAGATACGCAGTATTTT. Translated, it gives CASKGDGTDTQYF.

In this sample, this clonotype turned up many times. The chain has TRBV7-2 and TRBJ2-3, with D uncertain. The CDR3 length is 14 residues. Germline-derived CDR1 and CDR2 are SGHTA and FQGNSA. The V end was cut by 1 base, the J end by 2 bases, with 7 bases between. This CDR3 is CASSLEVITDTQYF. Here the CDR3 DNA reads TGTGCCAGCAGCTTAGAGGTGATCACAGATACGCAGTATTTT.

This clonotype was seen at least ten times. The chain combines TRBV12-3 or TRBV12-4 with TRBJ1-2; the match to TRBD1 covers 8 bases. Trimming cost V 5 bases and J 4 bases; bases outside gene matches: 9. The CDR3 totals 15 residues. In DNA form, the CDR3 reads TGTGCCAGCAGTATAGGACAGGGTATATTCTATGGCTACACCTTC. It yields the protein CASSIGQGIFYGYTF.

This clonotype was counted a few times. J is TRBJ2-1 and V is TRBV6-6; possibly TRBD1 or TRBD2 for D (5 bases each). Germline CDR1 and CDR2: MNHNY and SVGAGI (reference sequence). V gave up 0 bases and J gave up 6 bases, with 9 bases separating them. CDR3 length: 14 residues. Here the CDR3 reads CASSYSLGVNEQFF. CDR3 nucleotide sequence: TGTGCCAGCAGTTACTCTTTGGGGGTCAATGAGCAGTTCTTC.

This clonotype has more than one count but fewer than ten. The CDR3 region is CASSSPLAGGPMNEQFF. Written as DNA, the CDR3 is TGTGCCAGCAGCTCCCCACTAGCGGGGGGCCCGATGAATGAGCAGTTCTTC. The J gene is TRBJ2-1, the V gene TRBV12-3 or TRBV12-4; 12 bases map to TRBD2. V lost 6 bases to trimming and J lost 7 bases; unmatched junction nucleotides: 13. The CDR3 is made up of 17 amino acids.

The chain joins TRBV3-1 to TRBJ1-1; D is possibly TRBD1 (5 bases). CDR3 length: 14 residues. Trimming cost V 0 bases and J 8 bases, with 13 bases left between them. The V gene's germline CDR1 is LGHDT and CDR2 YNNKEL (reference sequence). CDR3 loop: CASSQETALQEAFF. As DNA, the CDR3 is TGTGCCAGCAGCCAAGAGACAGCCCTACAGGAAGCTTTCTTT.

This clonotype was seen a handful of times. The chain links TRBV7-9 to TRBJ2-7, with D hard to call. The CDR3 loop spans 16 amino acids. Germline V gene data show CDR1 as SEHNR and CDR2 as FQNEAQ (reference sequence). Trimming removed 0 bases at V and 2 bases at J, with 14 bases between. DNA for the CDR3: TGTGCCAGCAGCTTAGCGCTCCCCCCGGATACCTACGAGCAGTACTTC. Its translation is CASSLALPPDTYEQYF.

This clonotype turned up a few times. The chain joins TRBV9 to TRBJ2-2; a possible D gene is TRBD2 (5 bases). Germline lookup yields CDR1 SGDLS and CDR2 YYNGEE. This CDR3 is built from 15 residues. With 7 bases removed from V and 1 base from J, the gap between germline ends came to 14 bases. CDR3 in DNA: TGTGCCAGCCAAAAGACCGGGAAGAACACCGGGGAGCTGTTTTTT. It yields the protein CASQKTGKNTGELFF.

The chain is built from TRBV6-5 and TRBJ2-7; TRBD2 agrees at 7 bases. The ends lost 6 bases at V and 5 bases at J; junction bases unmatched: 13. Germline V gene lookup returns CDR1 MNHEY and CDR2 SVGAGI. This CDR3 has 15 amino acids. The CDR3 DNA reads TGTGCCAGCAGCCCTGGACTAGACATAAACCACGAGCAGTACTTC. Protein sequence: CASSPGLDINHEQYF.

The chain has TRBV7-7 and TRBJ2-3, with a tentative D call TRBD1 (5 bases). Germline V gene sequence: CDR1 SSHAT, CDR2 FNYEAQ (reference sequence). CDR3 length equals 13 residues. V lost 4 bases, J lost 5 bases, and 10 bases lay in between. CDR3 region: CASSYLQGDTQYF. The CDR3 DNA reads TGTGCCAGCAGCTACCTGCAGGGAGATACGCAGTATTTT.

A few counts support this clonotype. The chain recombines TRBV7-6 with TRBJ2-5, with D tentatively TRBD1 or TRBD2 (5 bases each). Germline CDR1 reads SGHVS; CDR2 reads FNYEAQ. Between the trimmed V and J ends, which lost 4 bases and 5 bases, there was a span of 14 bases. The CDR3 runs 14 residues. The CDR3 here is CASSWDDGGETQYF. Here the CDR3 DNA reads TGTGCCAGCAGCTGGGACGACGGCGGGGAGACCCAGTACTTC.

The CDR3 loop is CASSSRSGGGDNEQFF. CDR3 sequence (DNA): TGTGCCAGCAGTTCCAGGAGCGGGGGCGGAGACAATGAGCAGTTCTTC. The chain employs TRBV27 and TRBJ2-1; 8 bases are shared with TRBD2. V gave up 4 bases and J gave up 5 bases; unmatched junction bases: 10. Germline assignment: CDR1 MNHEY and CDR2 SMNVEV (reference sequence). The CDR3 length is 16 residues.

The chain employs TRBV4-2 and TRBJ2-2; D might be TRBD2 (5 bases). Germline V CDR1 and CDR2: LGHNA, YNFKEQ. V lost 4 bases, J lost 6 bases, and 6 bases lay in between. The CDR3 totals 12 residues. The CDR3 DNA reads as TGTGCCAGCAGCCGGACTGCCGGGGAGCTGTTTTTT. Translating gives CASSRTAGELFF.

This clonotype was counted a few times. V and J are TRBV2 and TRBJ2-5; 7 nucleotides line up with TRBD2. The V gene end was trimmed by 7 bases and the J gene end by 1 base; junction bases not matched to a gene: 6. Germline CDR1 and CDR2: SNHLY and FYNNEI. This CDR3 contains 14 residues. CDR3 coding DNA: TGTGCCAGCACCAAGACTAGCTCCCAAGAGACCCAGTACTTC. This encodes CASTKTSSQETQYF.

This clonotype occurred a few times. The CDR3 DNA follows: TGTGCCAGCAGTGAATCGCCCGGGACAGGGTCCGAAAAACTGTTTTTT. Its translation is CASSESPGTGSEKLFF. The chain is built from TRBV6-1 and TRBJ1-4; 9 positions agree with TRBD1. This CDR3 contains 16 residues. Germline CDR1 and CDR2: MNHNS and SASEGT. J gave up 8 bases and V 2 bases, and 9 bases lay outside the gene matches.

V and J are TRBV6-2 or TRBV6-3 and TRBJ2-7; D call uncertain. V was trimmed by 7 bases and J by 7 bases, leaving 23 bases between them. The germline gives CDR1 MNHEY, CDR2 SVGEGT. The CDR3 contains 15 residues. CDR3 sequence: CASTRPRQVPLEQYF. CDR3 coding DNA: TGTGCCAGCACCCGACCCCGTCAAGTCCCCTTGGAGCAGTACTTC.

This clonotype was seen ten or more times. The chain uses TRBV7-2 and TRBJ2-2; possibly TRBD2 for D (7 bases). CDR3 length equals 17 residues. Germline assignment: CDR1 SGHTA and CDR2 FQGNSA. V dropped 5 bases and J dropped 2 bases, with 18 bases sitting between them. CDR3 DNA sequence: TGTGCCAGCAGCCCCCCCGCACGGGGGGCCAACACCGGGGAGCTGTTTTTT. It encodes CASSPPARGANTGELFF.

The genes are TRBV7-6 and TRBJ2-5, with a tentative D call TRBD2 (6 bases). The CDR3 extends over 13 amino acids. The V end was cut by 4 bases, the J end by 7 bases, with 13 bases between. CDR1 and CDR2 (germline): SGHVS, FNYEAQ. DNA for the CDR3: TGTGCCAGCAGCTCCAGCCCCGGGGGGACCCAGTACTTC. This encodes CASSSSPGGTQYF.

This clonotype was recorded at least ten times. The rearrangement joins TRBV15 to TRBJ1-2, with a possible D match to TRBD1 (5 bases). V was cut by 6 bases and J by 10 bases, with 18 bases left in between. The germline CDR1 and CDR2 sequences are LNHNV and YYDKDF (reference sequence). The CDR3 runs 13 residues. The CDR3 region is CATRVGLGDDYTF. CDR3 coding DNA: TGTGCCACCAGAGTAGGCTTGGGGGATGACTACACCTTC. Full variable domain (remainder filled in from reference TRBV15 and TRBJ1-2): DAMVIQNPRYQVTQFGKPVTLSCSQTLNHNVMYWYQQKSSQAPKLLFHYYDKDFNNEADTPDNFQSRRPNTSFCFLDIRSPGLGDTAMYLCATRVGLGDDYTFGSGTRLTVV.

In this sample, this clonotype turned up a few times. V and J are TRBV7-9 and TRBJ2-1; D gene ambiguous. The CDR3 loop spans 14 amino acids. V was pared by 2 bases and J by 0 bases, with 5 bases between. Germline V gene data show CDR1 as SEHNR and CDR2 as FQNEAQ (reference sequence). Here the CDR3 reads CASSLTGSYNEQFF. The CDR3 nucleotides read TGTGCCAGCAGCTTAACGGGCTCCTACAATGAGCAGTTCTTC.

This clonotype was seen at least ten times. The chain uses TRBV11-2 and TRBJ2-1; D gene ambiguous. V shed 1 base and J shed 9 bases, with 10 bases lying between them. The CDR3 runs to 13 residues. CDR1 is SGHAT and CDR2 is FQNNGV in the germline V gene. Here the CDR3 reads CASSLVPVGEQFF. The DNA of the CDR3 is TGTGCCAGCAGCTTAGTACCAGTAGGTGAGCAGTTCTTC. The full variable domain, rest sourced from reference TRBV11-2 and TRBJ2-1, is EAGVAQSPRYKIIEKRQSVAFWCNPISGHATLYWYQQILGQGPKLLIQFQNNGVVDDSQLPKDRFSAERLKGVDSTLKIQPAKLEDSAVYLCASSLVPVGEQFFGPGTRLTVL.

This chain joins TRBV20-1 and TRBJ1-2; 8 bases map to TRBD1. Germline V gene data show CDR1 as DFQATT and CDR2 as SNEGSKA (reference sequence). This CDR3 contains 12 residues. The CDR3, as DNA: TGCAGGCCGACAGGGGATGGCTATGGCTACACCTTC. Translated: CRPTGDGYGYTF.

The chain couples TRBV5-6 to TRBJ1-1, with D uncertain. The CDR3 sequence is 16 residues long. Germline V gene data show CDR1 as SGHDT and CDR2 as YYEEEE. With 0 bases removed from V and 5 bases from J, the gap between germline ends came to 17 bases. CDR3 sequence reads: CASSLDGWEVQTEAFF. The DNA for the CDR3 is TGTGCCAGCAGCTTGGATGGGTGGGAAGTACAGACTGAAGCTTTCTTT.

This clonotype has more than one count but fewer than ten. This chain uses TRBV29-1 with TRBJ2-1, with D possibly being TRBD1 (6 bases). Between the trimmed V and J ends, which lost 7 bases and 0 bases, there was a span of 13 bases. This CDR3 region has 14 residues. Germline assignment: CDR1 SQVTM and CDR2 ANQGSEA. CDR3 sequence: CSAEDSSSYNEQFF. In nucleotides, the CDR3 is TGCAGCGCCGAGGACAGTAGCTCCTACAATGAGCAGTTCTTC.